Sequencing of this TCR beta chain was carried out in a study of cytomegalovirus exposure and HLA in healthy donors. Points on this clone: The target antigen is unknown.

Points from the study as a whole: Sequencing likely produced, as an artifact, a cluster of highly shared sequence variants. A few chains linked to CMV were shown in vitro to be specific for CMV antigens. Association of a missense DCLRE1C variant with TCR beta V- and J-gene trimming was reported in a later analysis.

PCR amplification relied on 60 Vbeta primers (plus 13 Jbeta primers). TCRdb keeps only in-frame clones here, not all; method: immunoSEQ multiplex PCR. The repertoire consists of some 190,000 clones, with roughly 85% occurring once and the leading ten covering 1%. Source material: PBMCs. The TCR originated in a boy younger than 10 in good health and CMV-seronegative.

The CDR3 DNA sequence: TGTGCCAGCAGCCCGGGGGGGCAGGGAGGTGGCTACACCTTC. It yields the protein CASSPGGQGGGYTF. This chain joins TRBV5-4 and TRBJ1-2; tentative D call: TRBD1 (6 bases). Trimming left V 4 bases short and J 7 bases short, with 17 bases between. Germline lookup yields CDR1 SGHNT and CDR2 YYREEE (reference sequence). The CDR3 covers 14 residues.